One sample yielded the 10 T cell receptor beta chains listed below, sequenced in a study of T cell responses to AZD1222 COVID-19 vaccine. TCRdb's copy holds only in-frame clones and misses some; the assay was immunoSEQ multiplex PCR. The sample carries more than 95,000 clones, roughly 90% recorded once. The sample was peripheral blood, taken on day 0 of AZD1222 vaccination. The origin of the receptors is an adult in good health.

The chain links TRBV11-3 to TRBJ1-1; maybe TRBD1 (6 bases). The CDR3 loop spans 12 amino acids. Germline V gene lookup returns CDR1 SGHNT and CDR2 YENEEA. The V end lost 3 bases, the J end lost 8 bases, and 10 bases lay between the germline ends. Here the CDR3 reads CASSFGGLEAFF. The CDR3 region has the DNA TGTGCCAGCAGCTTTGGGGGCCTCGAAGCTTTCTTT.

Here the CDR3 DNA reads TGCGCCAGCAGCCAACTACAGGGAAACACCATATATTTT. It specifies CASSQLQGNTIYF. This rearrangement joins TRBV4-1 to TRBJ1-3; D ambiguous. The germline gives CDR1 MGHRA, CDR2 YSYEKL. Trimming stripped 2 bases from V and 4 bases from J, with 6 bases between. The CDR3 is made up of 13 amino acids.

J is TRBJ2-5 and V is TRBV4-3, with no clear D. The CDR3 loop spans 14 amino acids. Trimming removed 0 bases at V and 2 bases at J, with 7 bases between. CDR1 is LGHNA and CDR2 is YSLEER in the germline V gene. The CDR3 DNA is TGCGCCAGCAGCCAAGAGGTAGTGCAAGAGACCCAGTACTTC. This gives the protein CASSQEVVQETQYF.

The chain joins TRBV3-1 (or the pseudogene TRBV3-2) to TRBJ2-5, with D possibly being TRBD1 (6 bases). Trimming pared 6 bases from V and 5 bases from J, leaving 19 bases between. CDR1 is LGHDT, CDR2 YNNKEL, per germline (reference sequence). This CDR3 contains 15 residues. The CDR3 spells CASSPTGQMRETQYF. The CDR3 DNA is TGTGCCAGCAGTCCCACAGGGCAAATGAGGGAGACCCAGTACTTC.

The J gene is TRBJ1-5, the V gene TRBV6-5; tentative D call: TRBD1 (6 bases). The CDR3 covers 15 residues. Per the germline V gene, CDR1 is MNHEY and CDR2 is SVGAGI. V lost 6 bases and J 5 bases, leaving 17 bases between the germline ends. The CDR3 protein is CASRRQDRSDQPQHF. CDR3 sequence (DNA): TGTGCCAGCAGGAGACAGGATCGTTCGGATCAGCCCCAGCATTTT.

The V call is TRBV28, the J call TRBJ2-7; D is possibly TRBD1 (6 bases). The ends were cut back, 4 bases at V and 4 bases at J, with 14 bases in the middle. Germline V gene lookup returns CDR1 MDHEN and CDR2 SYDVKM. This CDR3 region has 14 residues. The CDR3 DNA is TGTGCCAGCAGTTCGGCTAGGGGGTGGTACGAGCAGTACTTC. It is translated as CASSSARGWYEQYF.

Only one count was recorded for this clone. The chain employs TRBV29-1 and TRBJ1-2; D perhaps matches TRBD1 (5 bases). The CDR3 runs to 12 residues. Germline CDR1 and CDR2: SQVTM and ANQGSEA. This CDR3 is CTSQGIGRGYTF. Written as DNA, the CDR3 is TGCACCTCGCAGGGAATTGGAAGGGGCTACACCTTC.

This clone was seen once. The J gene is TRBJ2-3, the V gene TRBV24-1; the D gene is possibly TRBD2 (6 bases). The CDR3 has 16 amino acids. Trimming removed 4 bases from V and 4 bases from J, with 17 bases in between. CDR1 KGHDR and CDR2 SFDVKD come from the germline V gene. This CDR3 reads CATSDPGVRSADTQYF. As DNA, the CDR3 is TGTGCCACCAGTGACCCGGGAGTGAGAAGCGCAGATACGCAGTATTTT.

The genes are TRBV30 and TRBJ1-3, with D perhaps matching TRBD1 (6 bases). V lost 2 bases and J 4 bases, leaving 18 bases between the germline ends. Germline V gene lookup returns CDR1 GTSNPN and CDR2 SVGIG (reference sequence). This CDR3 is 16 amino acids long. CDR3 nucleotides: TGTGCCTGGAGTAGGGACGGGGGGCTTAGAGGAAACACCATATATTTT. Translation gives CAWSRDGGLRGNTIYF.

The chain couples TRBV18 to TRBJ2-1, with 8 bases aligning to TRBD1. This CDR3 comprises 16 residues. J gave up 6 bases and V 4 bases, and 11 bases lay outside the gene matches. The germline V gene has CDR1 KGHSH and CDR2 LQKENI. The CDR3: CASSLAGTGSSNEQFF. CDR3 DNA sequence: TGTGCCAGCTCACTAGCCGGGACAGGAAGTTCCAATGAGCAGTTCTTC.